This passage covers 9 T cell receptor beta chains from one sample sequenced in a study of T cells after yellow fever vaccination. TCRdb re-derived calls from the 5' RACE reads in MiXCR, one entry per CDR3 protein. Among 500,000 to 650,000 distinct CDR3 sequences listed, about 13% were seen once. The sequences come from PBMCs, collected on the day of the yellow fever booster vaccination. The receptor source for this set is a young man who received the YFV17D yellow fever vaccine.

The chain links TRBV6-5 to TRBJ2-7, with 7 bases identical to TRBD2. The CDR3 totals 14 residues. Trimming cost V 0 bases and J 4 bases; bases outside gene matches: 3. Germline-derived CDR1 and CDR2 are MNHEY and SVGAGI. CDR3 nucleotide sequence: TGTGCCAGCAGTTACTCGACTAGCTCGTACGAGCAGTACTTC. Its protein is CASSYSTSSYEQYF.

This clonotype was counted only a few times. DNA of the CDR3: TGTGCCAGCGGAATGCTAGTGCAAGATACGCAGTATTTT. Encoded protein: CASGMLVQDTQYF. The rearrangement joins TRBV27 to TRBJ2-3; D not resolved. Germline loops: CDR1 MNHEY, CDR2 SMNVEV (reference sequence). CDR3 size: 13 residues. Trimming shortened V by 8 bases and J by 5 bases, and 14 bases separated the two germline ends.

This clonotype was seen more than once but under ten times. The CDR3 region is CASSSLAFYEQYF. Written as DNA, the CDR3 is TGTGCCAGCAGCTCACTAGCGTTCTACGAGCAGTACTTC. The rearrangement joins TRBV7-2 to TRBJ2-7; 7 bases are shared with TRBD2. CDR1 SGHTA and CDR2 FQGNSA come from the germline V gene. The CDR3 contains 13 residues. Trimming removed 4 bases from V and 3 bases from J; junction bases left unmatched: 3.

The rearrangement links TRBV6-2 or TRBV6-3 to TRBJ2-3; D gene uncertain. V was trimmed by 1 base and J by 4 bases, leaving 12 bases between them. CDR1 is MNHEY and CDR2 is SVGEGT in the germline V gene. This CDR3 has 15 amino acids. Here the CDR3 DNA reads TGTGCCAGCAGTTACTTCGGTCCTGGGGCAGATACGCAGTATTTT. Translated: CASSYFGPGADTQYF.

The chain uses TRBV20-1 and TRBJ2-7; TRBD1 matches at 8 bases. Germline V CDR1 and CDR2: DFQATT, SNEGSKA (reference sequence). This CDR3 contains 14 residues. The V and J ends lost 6 bases and 1 base, in that order; junction bases with no gene match: 8. The DNA of the CDR3 is TGCAGTGCCCTCCAGGGGGCCCGATCCTACGAGCAGTACTTC. Protein: CSALQGARSYEQYF.

The chain couples TRBV10-2 to TRBJ2-3, with 8 bases fitting TRBD2. The CDR3 spans 15 residues. The V and J ends lost 6 bases and 2 bases, in that order; junction bases with no gene match: 7. In germline, CDR1 is WSHSY, CDR2 SAAADI. The CDR3 here is CASRGSGTDTDTQYF. The CDR3 DNA reads TGCGCCAGCAGGGGTAGCGGGACTGACACAGATACGCAGTATTTT.

The chain links TRBV5-1 to TRBJ2-1, with 9 positions matching TRBD2. Per the germline V gene, CDR1 is SGHRS and CDR2 is YFSETQ. V was clipped by 5 bases and J by 0 bases; unmatched bases: 3. This CDR3 is built from 15 residues. CDR3 sequence reads: CASRFSGSSYNEQFF. DNA of the CDR3: TGCGCCAGCAGATTTAGCGGGAGCTCCTACAATGAGCAGTTCTTC.

This clonotype has a handful of counts. The chain carries TRBV20-1 and TRBJ2-3; D possibly corresponds to TRBD2 (5 bases). V lost 3 bases, J lost 3 bases, and 7 bases lay in between. Germline assignment: CDR1 DFQATT and CDR2 SNEGSKA (reference sequence). The length of the CDR3 is 12 residues. CDR3 amino acids: CSASLATDTQYF. Written as DNA, the CDR3 is TGCAGTGCTAGTCTAGCAACAGATACGCAGTATTTT.

This clonotype came up a few times. This sequence joins TRBV6-1 and TRBJ1-5; D is unclear. V shed 3 bases and J shed 6 bases, with 9 bases lying between them. This CDR3 comprises 13 residues. CDR1 is MNHNS and CDR2 is SASEGT in the germline V gene. CDR3 bases: TGTGCCAGCAGTGATTCGGAGGCTCAGCCCCAGCATTTT. It specifies CASSDSEAQPQHF.